This T cell receptor beta chain was captured by sequencing in a study of T cells in localized non-small cell lung cancer (dated by TCRdb to the early 2020s). Notes on the research overall: The study examined T cell repertoires in a few hundred patients with early-stage NSCLC and compared tumors with uninvolved tumor-adjacent lungs. All 230 or so NSCLC patients in the cohort were treatment-naive and had localized lung tumors that were resected. The mean age of the NSCLC patients was 50 to 85 years, with 120 to 150 men and around 100 women. Overall study results and their limits: Since the design was exploratory, TCR variables were selected using unadjusted p-values with no false-discovery rate correction. Higher T cell density in blood was associated with longer overall survival, whereas higher clonality in adjacent lung was associated with shorter survival. Uninvolved tumor-adjacent lung showed the highest T cell clonality, higher than tumor, which suggests more focused antigenic responses in the uninvolved tumor-adjacent lung. Of the top 100 tumor clones, a median of 57 were detected in paired uninvolved adjacent lung; roughly 26 were also among that lung's top 100. Because multi-region tumor sequencing was not performed, intratumor heterogeneity could not be ruled out.

At diagnosis, tumor, uninvolved tumor-adjacent lung and peripheral blood were collected and then preserved as a mix of FFPE and fresh-frozen material. On this clone: This receptor's antigen is unknown. Base-call qualities are not available, and no considerably larger clone is one nucleotide away.

V gives up 2 bases and J gives up 7 bases, and the segment between their germline ends measures 17 bases. The germline V gene provides CDR1 SGHDN and CDR2 FVKESK. The CDR3 starts with the cysteine, ends with the phenylalanine, and has 15 residues. The entry retains the CDR3 DNA only, 45 bases that are in frame from base 1. TCR beta CDR3 regions were sequenced from DNA using the immunoSEQ Assay. Under the source paper's analysis protocol: To compute T cell density, TCR beta template counts were normalized to usable DNA, which was estimated by amplifying housekeeping genes. Using the preseqR package, richness was estimated by extrapolating to 120,000 templates for tissue samples and 400,000 templates for PBMC samples. Clonality was defined by subtracting Pielou's evenness from one. To identify tissue-enriched TCRs, differential abundance testing was run on productive amino-acid clonotypes with a minimum total count of 5 and an alpha of 0.1. The Jaccard Index and the Morisita Overlap Index were used to measure how much the repertoires overlapped between compartments. GLIPH grouped TCR beta CDR3s together with public tetramer-defined viral CDR3s, and a viral motif had to include at least three viral sequences and show V-gene enrichment. TCRdb limited this immuneACCESS table to in-frame rearrangements with V and J called. A share of clones is missing; checked studies link under half to unresolved V genes, and the rest is unexplained. V and J calls and clone size come straight from that table; D and trimming were deduced from the DNA. For this sample there are 5,000 to 6,500 clones; approximately 24% appear just once. Approximately 9.8% of the sample belongs to the ten largest clones.

In this chain, TRBV14 is recombined with TRBJ1-2; TRBD1 is possibly the D segment (5 matching bases). This material consisted of lung tumor tissue, taken before any cancer treatment. The receptor was isolated from a female donor at least 60 years old with stage I lung adenocarcinoma. The DNA sequence is given as TGTGCCAGCAGCCAATTACCGGGGGTAGCGGGTGGCTACACCTTC. It is translated as CASSQLPGVAGGYTF.